This record concerns one T cell receptor beta chain sequence. No cognate antigen has been identified for it. Qualities for individual bases were not recorded, and no much larger clone is one base off. The cohort was made up of 500 to 850 healthy bone marrow donors. At the time of sampling, every cohort member was nominally healthy, though immune exposures that went unrecorded were likely present. The donor was CMV seropositive and belonged to the group of over 250 seropositive cohort members. A peripheral blood sample was collected from each donor, and TCR beta sequencing was performed on peripheral blood mononuclear cells. The Qiagen DNeasy Blood Extraction Kit was used to extract genomic DNA from the blood cell samples. Library generation was performed with the immunoSEQ multiplex PCR assay. A mixture of 60 forward primers for TCR Vbeta segments and 13 reverse primers for TCR Jbeta segments was used in the multiplex PCR. The CDR3 region of rearranged TCR beta genes was amplified from genomic DNA with a multiplex PCR assay. The amplified TCR beta libraries were sequenced on the Illumina HiSeq System as 87-base-pair reads. The original methods were these. In a later analysis, some 80 million unique TCR beta chains were counted across the 650 to 750 repertoires, and some 10 million of these chains were shared by at least two donors. To remove PCR and sequencing errors, raw reads were error-corrected and collapsed into unique sequences using a nearest-neighbor algorithm that merged closely related sequences. To assign V, D and J gene segments, CDR3 sequences were aligned to IMGT reference sequences. For a sequence to be retained, at least a six-nucleotide match to both a V gene segment and a J gene segment was required. A rearrangement counted as productive if the CDR3 had no stop codons and remained in frame with V and J, and every other rearrangement counted as non-productive. CDR3 was defined according to IMGT convention as the region running from the second conserved V-encoded cysteine to the conserved J-encoded phenylalanine. Sequences without an unambiguous match to a single V gene segment were excluded from the earlier analysis of about 630 of the donors. In an earlier analysis of several hundred of the donors, V segments were called functional above 56.7% productive rearrangements and were called segregating when the between-donor standard deviation exceeded 5%. A statistical classification framework was built to diagnose cytomegalovirus status from the catalog of TCR beta chain sequences. A later analysis assigned V and J genes by comparing TCR nucleotide sequences with IMGT/GENE-DB human TR gene sequences. The TCRdist pipeline was used in a later analysis to assign CDR3 sequences and most-parsimonious VDJ recombination scenarios. In a later analysis, each TCR beta chain was defined by its CDR3 amino acid sequence together with its V-gene family, and reads lacking a unique V-gene family were excluded. As a way to deal with suspected cross-contamination and a sequencing artifact, a later analysis dropped 592 nucleotide sequences that were highly shared and had low generation probability. A later analysis calculated a clonal expansion index for each public chain from normalized within-repertoire ranks of inferred template counts. In a later analysis, generation probabilities were computed with a VDJ recombination model fitted to out-of-frame rearrangements, and the resulting probabilities were checked against IGoR. In a later analysis, hypergeometric tests were used to score TCR-TCR, TCR-HLA and TCR-CMV co-occurrence, with a repertoire-size bias correction applied to TCR pairs. In a later analysis, false discovery rates were estimated by permuting HLA or CMV assignments 20 times. In a later analysis, co-occurring TCRs were grouped with DBSCAN, and TCRdist sequence similarity was added when clustering was performed within HLA-allele-positive subsets. For co-occurrence clustering, repertoires with fewer than 30,000 or more than 120,000 public chains were excluded, along with a handful of repertoires with anomalous nucleotide sharing. TCRdb re-hosts the immuneACCESS table, in-frame sequences only. Its copies lack some clones; in the studies checked, an unresolved V gene accounts for under half of them, and the cause for the rest is not known. That table supplies the V and J calls and clone size; D and trimming were determined from the DNA. Recorded for this sample are some 100,000 clones; approximately 72% of them occurred a single time. Roughly 15% of the sample is taken by the ten largest.

This sample was taken from a study of cytomegalovirus exposure and HLA in healthy donors (TCRdb year 2017). Background for the entire study: According to an earlier analysis of around 600 of the donors, about 179 million T cells yielded 90 million to 130 million unique TCR beta sequences and approximately 300 Gb of sequence data. An early release covering roughly 600 HLA-typed donors comprised approximately 300 gigabases of sequencing data and 85 million to 100 million unique TCR sequences. Of the 350 to 400 genotyped donors, 65% to 90% fell in the genetic ancestry cluster associated with self-reported Caucasian donors. The study aimed to test whether signatures of past pathogen exposure could be identified by cataloging public T cell receptors. The study used immunosequencing to profile the T cell repertoires of more than 650 subjects and linked those repertoires to cytomegalovirus serostatus. Along with the approximately 650-subject first cohort, a separate validation cohort of more than 90 different subjects was used. High-throughput TCR immunosequencing, statistical association of individual TCRs with disease status, and machine learning were combined to predict cytomegalovirus infection status. A later analysis re-examined previously published TCR beta repertoires from around 670 donors and added high-resolution HLA genotyping to investigate patterns of TCR occurrence. Rather than drawing on any new phenotypic data, the later analysis identified candidate immune exposures from TCR beta sequences and the way those sequences occurred across donors. To decide whether each TCR beta V gene segment behaved as functional or pseudogenic, an earlier analysis of over 500 of the donors relied on high-throughput TCR beta sequencing. Alongside the repertoire data, information on donor age, sex, ethnicity and CMV serostatus was compiled. In a later genetic analysis, genome-wide SNP genotypes for about 65% of the 666 donors were used, and that subset was treated as a discovery cohort. Every discovery cohort repertoire had been produced on one sequencing platform. Both class I and class II loci were covered by HLA typing, at four-digit resolution. Typing coverage varied by locus: roughly 629-630 donors for A, B, C, DRB1 and DQB1; roughly 520 for DQA1; over 600 for DPA1; under 490 for DPB1. Roughly five DR-DQ haplotypes were handled as single units for association and clustering, since linkage in the cohort was strong. Among 398 genotyped donors of the cohort, an average of around 220,000 unique TCR beta nucleotide sequences was sequenced per donor, of which roughly 18% were non-productive. General conclusions and limits of the study: Because some donors lacked HLA typing at each locus, the association tests relied only on the typed subset. In a later analysis, most CMV-associated TCR beta chains were found to appear HLA-restricted, with HLA associations seemingly driven largely by CMV exposure. The authors suggested that the approach could potentially be generalized to other disease states and immunological phenotypes. Because counts were too low, seventeen rarely observed V segments, including chromosome 9 orphons, were excluded from the earlier analysis of around 640 of the donors. Linkage disequilibrium might explain the correlated functional status among segregating V segments, but an unknown experimental factor could not be ruled out. In an earlier analysis of roughly 500 of the donors, most TCR beta V segments appeared in productive rearrangements about 87% or about 30% of the time, broadly matching IMGT annotations. A later genetic analysis associated a missense DCLRE1C variant with V-gene and J-gene trimming of TCR beta chains, and an independent cohort replicated the association. A further reported finding was that TCR beta sequences accurately predicted the HLA-A and HLA-B alleles for most subjects in the first cohort. This cohort had only TCR beta chains sequenced, and the lack of alpha or paired-chain data limited which features could be detected. According to a later genetic analysis, donors in an Asian-associated ancestry cluster had fewer N-insertions in productive TCRs than the approximately 690-donor mean. The study listed 164 TCR beta chains as associated with cytomegalovirus. While some public TCRs were present in many individuals, most TCR sequences turned up only very rarely across donors. According to a later analysis, TCR association rates differed among HLA loci, with DRB1 alleles showing the most associated TCRs and HLA-C alleles showing the fewest. Some IMGT-functional V segments, including TRBV6-2 and TRBV6-3, could not be distinguished by the 87-base-pair reads and were therefore excluded. A cluster of highly shared sequence variants was judged likely to represent a technical artifact of the sequencing pipeline. Sequencing depth was assumed to be roughly uniform across donors in the presence/absence analyses, though that assumption may not hold. Cytomegalovirus status was reported to be diagnosed by the classifier with high specificity and sensitivity in both the original and validation cohorts. When HLA alleles, especially DR and DQ, strongly co-occurred, TCR associations were difficult to assign to individual alleles. At a false discovery rate of 0.05, a later analysis linked under 20,000 TCR beta sequences to specific HLA alleles. In vitro tests confirmed that a few of the cytomegalovirus-associated TCR beta chains recognize cytomegalovirus antigens. Immune exposure information for the cohort was limited to CMV serostatus. Several of the top co-occurrence clusters appeared to be linked to parvovirus B19, influenza, CMV and Epstein-Barr virus, according to a later analysis. In a later analysis, HLA-associated TCR beta chains were found to be more clonally expanded and to have lower generation probabilities than equally common non-associated chains.

CDR1 and CDR2, per the germline V gene, are SGHAT and FQNNGV. Relative to germline, V is 4 bases shorter and J is 0 bases shorter, with 19 bases between their ends. From the cysteine up to the phenylalanine, the CDR3 has a length of 17 residues. This entry keeps only the CDR3 DNA: 51 bases, framed from base 1. The chain is encoded by TRBV11-2 joined to TRBJ2-7; 6 matching bases give a weak D call of TRBD1. Sequencing used PBMCs. This sequence was found in a woman between 65 and 79 years old in good health and CMV-seropositive. The CDR3 in this case is CASSWGQRPPLSYEQYF. In nucleotides, the sequence is TGTGCCAGCAGCTGGGGACAAAGGCCCCCCCTCTCCTACGAGCAGTACTTC.